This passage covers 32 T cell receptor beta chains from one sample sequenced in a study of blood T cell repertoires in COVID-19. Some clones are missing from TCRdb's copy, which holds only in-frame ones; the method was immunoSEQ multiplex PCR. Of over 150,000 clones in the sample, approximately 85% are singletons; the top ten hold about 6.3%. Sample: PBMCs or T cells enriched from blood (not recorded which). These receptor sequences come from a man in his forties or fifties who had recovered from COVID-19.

The CDR3 DNA is TGTGCCAGCAGCCCCGGGACCGTAATAGCGGGAGCGGGGCAAGAGACCCAGTACTTC. The encoded protein is CASSPGTVIAGAGQETQYF. The chain recombines TRBV6-2 or TRBV6-3 with TRBJ2-5, with 9 bases aligning to TRBD2. The CDR3 has 19 residues. V was pared by 6 bases and J by 2 bases, with 19 bases of the junction left unmatched. Germline assignment: CDR1 MNHEY and CDR2 SVGEGT.

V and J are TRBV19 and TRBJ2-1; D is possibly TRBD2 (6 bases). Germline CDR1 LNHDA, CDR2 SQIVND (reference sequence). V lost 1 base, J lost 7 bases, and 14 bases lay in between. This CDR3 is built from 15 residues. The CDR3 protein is CASSIGLGLRNEQFF. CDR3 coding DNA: TGTGCCAGTAGTATAGGACTAGGGCTCCGGAATGAGCAGTTCTTC.

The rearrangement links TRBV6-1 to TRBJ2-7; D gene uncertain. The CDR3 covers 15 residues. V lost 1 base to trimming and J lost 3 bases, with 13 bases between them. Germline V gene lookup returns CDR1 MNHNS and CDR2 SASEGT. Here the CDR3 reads CASSEGATYIYEQYF. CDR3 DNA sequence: TGTGCCAGCAGTGAAGGGGCCACATACATCTACGAGCAGTACTTC.

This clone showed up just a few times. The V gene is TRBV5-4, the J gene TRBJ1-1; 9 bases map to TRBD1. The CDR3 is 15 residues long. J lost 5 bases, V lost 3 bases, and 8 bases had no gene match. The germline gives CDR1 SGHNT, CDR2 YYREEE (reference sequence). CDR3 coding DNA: TGTGCCAGCAGCTCGCTGGACAGGGGTTATACTGAAGCTTTCTTT. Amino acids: CASSSLDRGYTEAFF.

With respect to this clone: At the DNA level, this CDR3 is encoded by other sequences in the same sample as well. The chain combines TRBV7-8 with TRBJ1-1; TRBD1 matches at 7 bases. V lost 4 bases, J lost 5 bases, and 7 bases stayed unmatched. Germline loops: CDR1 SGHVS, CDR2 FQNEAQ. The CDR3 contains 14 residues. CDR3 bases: TGTGCCAGCAGCTCACAGGGGAAGGTGACTGAAGCTTTCTTT. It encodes CASSSQGKVTEAFF.

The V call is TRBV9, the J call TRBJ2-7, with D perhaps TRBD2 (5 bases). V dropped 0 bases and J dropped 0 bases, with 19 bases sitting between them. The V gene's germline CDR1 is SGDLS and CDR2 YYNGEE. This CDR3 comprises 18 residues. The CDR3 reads CASSVGLAPSEFSYEQYF. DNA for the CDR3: TGTGCCAGCAGCGTAGGGCTAGCTCCCTCCGAATTCTCCTACGAGCAGTACTTC.

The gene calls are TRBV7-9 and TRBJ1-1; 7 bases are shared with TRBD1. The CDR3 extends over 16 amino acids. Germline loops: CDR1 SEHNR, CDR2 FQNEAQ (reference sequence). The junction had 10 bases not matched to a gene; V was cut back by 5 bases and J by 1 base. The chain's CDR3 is CASSAETGTPNTEAFF. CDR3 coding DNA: TGTGCCAGCAGCGCCGAGACAGGGACCCCGAACACTGAAGCTTTCTTT. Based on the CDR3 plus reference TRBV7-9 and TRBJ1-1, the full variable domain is DTGVSQNPRHKITKRGQNVTFRCDPISEHNRLYWYRQTLGQGPEFLTYFQNEAQLEKSRLLSDRFSAERPKGSFSTLEIQRTEQGDSAMYLCASSAETGTPNTEAFFGQGTRLTVV.

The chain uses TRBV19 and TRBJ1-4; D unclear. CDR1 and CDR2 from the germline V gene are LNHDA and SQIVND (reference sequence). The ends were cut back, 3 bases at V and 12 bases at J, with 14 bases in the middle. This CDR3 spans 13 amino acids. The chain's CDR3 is CASSIIVGEELFF. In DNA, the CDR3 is TGTGCCAGTAGTATCATAGTCGGGGAAGAACTGTTTTTT.

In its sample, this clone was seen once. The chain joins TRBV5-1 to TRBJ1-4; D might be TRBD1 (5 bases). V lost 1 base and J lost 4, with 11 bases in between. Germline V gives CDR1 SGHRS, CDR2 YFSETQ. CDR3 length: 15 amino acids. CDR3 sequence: CASSLLAGYNEKLFF. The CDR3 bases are TGCGCCAGCAGCTTGCTTGCAGGGTATAATGAAAAACTGTTTTTT. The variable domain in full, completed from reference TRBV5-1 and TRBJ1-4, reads KAGVTQTPRYLIKTRGQQVTLSCSPISGHRSVSWYQQTPGQGLQFLFEYFSETQRNKGNFPGRFSGRQFSNSRSEMNVSTLELGDSALYLCASSLLAGYNEKLFFGSGTQLSVL.

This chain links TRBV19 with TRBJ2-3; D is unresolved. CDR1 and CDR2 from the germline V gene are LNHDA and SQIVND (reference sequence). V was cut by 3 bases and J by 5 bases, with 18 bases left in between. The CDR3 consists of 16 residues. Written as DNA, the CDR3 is TGTGCCAGTAGTATTGCTGGTCCAGCTCGGGTAGATACGCAGTATTTT. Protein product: CASSIAGPARVDTQYF.

CDR3 nucleotides: TGTGCCAGCAGCGCCCCCCGGAGACAGGGAGGTTATACGCAGTATTTT. Protein sequence: CASSAPRRQGGYTQYF. The chain uses TRBV7-9 and TRBJ2-3; the D gene is possibly TRBD1 (7 bases). CDR3 length: 16 amino acids. The V gene lost 5 bases and the J gene lost 7 bases, with 22 bases spanning the gap. Germline CDR1 is SEHNR and CDR2 is FQNEAQ (reference sequence).

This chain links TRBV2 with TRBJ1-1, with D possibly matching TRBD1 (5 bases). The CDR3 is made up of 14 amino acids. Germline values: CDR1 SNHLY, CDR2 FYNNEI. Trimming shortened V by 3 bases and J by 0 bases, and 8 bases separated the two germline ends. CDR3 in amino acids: CASSDQGLNTEAFF. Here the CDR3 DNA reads TGTGCCAGCAGTGATCAGGGCCTGAACACTGAAGCTTTCTTT.

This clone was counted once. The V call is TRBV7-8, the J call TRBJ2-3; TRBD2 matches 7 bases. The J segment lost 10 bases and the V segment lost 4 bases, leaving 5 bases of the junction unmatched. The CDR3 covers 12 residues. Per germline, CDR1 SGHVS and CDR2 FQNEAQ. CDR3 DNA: TGTGCCAGCAGCTCCGGACTAGAGGCGCAGTATTTT. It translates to CASSSGLEAQYF.

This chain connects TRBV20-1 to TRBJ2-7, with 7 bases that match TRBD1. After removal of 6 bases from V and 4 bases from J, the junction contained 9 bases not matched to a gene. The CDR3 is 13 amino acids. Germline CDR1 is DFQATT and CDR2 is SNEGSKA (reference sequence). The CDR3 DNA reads TGCAGTGCCAGTGACAGGGCCTTGTACGAGCAGTACTTC. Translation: CSASDRALYEQYF.

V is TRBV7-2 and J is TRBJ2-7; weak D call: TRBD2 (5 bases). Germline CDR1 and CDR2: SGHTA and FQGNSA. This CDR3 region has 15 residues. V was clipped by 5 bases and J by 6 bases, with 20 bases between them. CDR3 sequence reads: CASSPRAAFGGEQYF. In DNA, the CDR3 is TGTGCCAGCAGCCCCCGGGCGGCATTTGGAGGCGAGCAGTACTTC.

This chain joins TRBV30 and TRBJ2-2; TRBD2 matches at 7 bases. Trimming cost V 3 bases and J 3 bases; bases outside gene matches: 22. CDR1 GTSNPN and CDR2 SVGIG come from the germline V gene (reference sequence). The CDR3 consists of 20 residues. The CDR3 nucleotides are TGTGCCTGGAGCGCTTCCCCCGCGACTAGCCGACTTCAGGACACCGGGGAGCTGTTTTTT. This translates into CAWSASPATSRLQDTGELFF.

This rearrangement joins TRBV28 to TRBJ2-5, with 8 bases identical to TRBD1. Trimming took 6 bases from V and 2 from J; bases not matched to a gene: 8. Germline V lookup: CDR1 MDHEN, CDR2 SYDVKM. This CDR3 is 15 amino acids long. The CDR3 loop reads CASRTGTGGQETQYF. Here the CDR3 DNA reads TGTGCCAGCAGGACCGGGACAGGAGGACAAGAGACCCAGTACTTC.

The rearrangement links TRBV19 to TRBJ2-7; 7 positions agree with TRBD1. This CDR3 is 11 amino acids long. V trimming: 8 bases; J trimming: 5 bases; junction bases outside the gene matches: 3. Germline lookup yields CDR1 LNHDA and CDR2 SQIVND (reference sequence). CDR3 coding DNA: TGTGCCAGTGTACAGGGGAACGAGCAGTACTTC. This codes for CASVQGNEQYF.

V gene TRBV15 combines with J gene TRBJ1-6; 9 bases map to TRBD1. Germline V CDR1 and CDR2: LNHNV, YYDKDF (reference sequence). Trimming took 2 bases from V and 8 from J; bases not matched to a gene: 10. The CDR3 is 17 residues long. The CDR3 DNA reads TGTGCCACCAGCAGAAGTATGGGACAGGGATCTTATTCACCCCTCCACTTT. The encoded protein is CATSRSMGQGSYSPLHF.

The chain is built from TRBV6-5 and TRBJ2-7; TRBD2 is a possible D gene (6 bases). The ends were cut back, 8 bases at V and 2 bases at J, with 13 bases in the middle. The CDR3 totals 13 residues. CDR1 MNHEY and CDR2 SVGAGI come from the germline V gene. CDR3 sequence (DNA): TGTGCCAGCGGCCGGGACTTCGCCTACGAGCAGTACTTC. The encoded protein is CASGRDFAYEQYF.

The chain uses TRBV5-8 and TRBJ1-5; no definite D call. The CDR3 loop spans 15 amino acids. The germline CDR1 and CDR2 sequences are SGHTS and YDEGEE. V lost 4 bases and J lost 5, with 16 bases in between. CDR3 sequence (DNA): TGTGCCAGCAGCCTGAACGGACGGAGGCATCAGCCCCAGCATTTT. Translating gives CASSLNGRRHQPQHF.

CDR3 in amino acids: CASSLAGTAGGGYTF. The CDR3 DNA is TGCGCCAGCAGCCTAGCCGGGACAGCAGGTGGTGGCTACACCTTC. The chain recombines TRBV5-1 with TRBJ1-2, with 7 bases aligning to TRBD1. CDR1 SGHRS and CDR2 YFSETQ come from the germline V gene. V shed 4 bases and J 7 bases; nucleotides not matched to a gene: 13. This CDR3 spans 15 amino acids.

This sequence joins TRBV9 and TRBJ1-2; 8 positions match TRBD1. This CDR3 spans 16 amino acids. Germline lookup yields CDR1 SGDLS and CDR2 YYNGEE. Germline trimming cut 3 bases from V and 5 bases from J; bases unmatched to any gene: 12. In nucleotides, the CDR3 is TGTGCCAGCAGCGGTATAGCAGGGGGCGCGGGGTATGGCTACACCTTC. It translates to CASSGIAGGAGYGYTF.

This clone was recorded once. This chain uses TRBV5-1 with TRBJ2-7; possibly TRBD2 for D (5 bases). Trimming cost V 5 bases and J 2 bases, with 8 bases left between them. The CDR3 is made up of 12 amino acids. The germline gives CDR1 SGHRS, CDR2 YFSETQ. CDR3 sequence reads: CASSEGTYEQYF. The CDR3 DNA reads TGCGCCAGCAGTGAGGGCACCTACGAGCAGTACTTC.

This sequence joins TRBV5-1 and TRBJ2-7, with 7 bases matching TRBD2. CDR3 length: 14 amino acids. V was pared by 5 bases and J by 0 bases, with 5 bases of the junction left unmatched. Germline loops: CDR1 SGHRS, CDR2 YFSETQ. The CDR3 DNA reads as TGCGCCAGCAGAGCGGGATTGGGCTCCTACGAGCAGTACTTC. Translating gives CASRAGLGSYEQYF. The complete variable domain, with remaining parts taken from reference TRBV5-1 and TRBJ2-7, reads KAGVTQTPRYLIKTRGQQVTLSCSPISGHRSVSWYQQTPGQGLQFLFEYFSETQRNKGNFPGRFSGRQFSNSRSEMNVSTLELGDSALYLCASRAGLGSYEQYFGPGTRLTVT.

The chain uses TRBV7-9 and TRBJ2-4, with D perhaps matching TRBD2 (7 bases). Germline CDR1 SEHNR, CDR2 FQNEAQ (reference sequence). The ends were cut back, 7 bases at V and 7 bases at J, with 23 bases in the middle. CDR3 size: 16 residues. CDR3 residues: CASTPVVGGPENIQYF. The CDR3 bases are TGTGCCAGCACCCCGGTCGTCGGGGGGCCCGAGAACATTCAGTACTTC.

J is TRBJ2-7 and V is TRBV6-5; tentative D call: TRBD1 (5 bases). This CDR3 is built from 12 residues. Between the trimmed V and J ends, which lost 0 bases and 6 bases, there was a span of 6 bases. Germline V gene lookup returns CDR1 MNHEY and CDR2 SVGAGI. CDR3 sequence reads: CASSYSGLEQYF. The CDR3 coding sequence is TGTGCCAGCAGTTACTCGGGGCTCGAGCAGTACTTC.

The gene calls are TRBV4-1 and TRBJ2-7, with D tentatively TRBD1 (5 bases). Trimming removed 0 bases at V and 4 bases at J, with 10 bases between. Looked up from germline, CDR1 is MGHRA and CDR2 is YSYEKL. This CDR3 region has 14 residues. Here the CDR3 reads CASSQEVRAYEQYF. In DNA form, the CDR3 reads TGCGCCAGCAGCCAAGAAGTCAGGGCATACGAGCAGTACTTC.

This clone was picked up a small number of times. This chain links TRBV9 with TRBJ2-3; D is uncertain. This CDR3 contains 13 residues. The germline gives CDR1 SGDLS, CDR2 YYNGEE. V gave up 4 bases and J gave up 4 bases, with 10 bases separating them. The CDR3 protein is CASSSYLADTQYF. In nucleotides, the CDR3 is TGTGCCAGCAGCTCATATTTAGCAGATACGCAGTATTTT.

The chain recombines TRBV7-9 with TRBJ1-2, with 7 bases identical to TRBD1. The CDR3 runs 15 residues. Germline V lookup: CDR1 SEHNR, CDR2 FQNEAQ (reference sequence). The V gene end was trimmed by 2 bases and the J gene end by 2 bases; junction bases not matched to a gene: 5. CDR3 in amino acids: CASSLQGGANYGYTF. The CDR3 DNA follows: TGTGCCAGCAGCTTACAGGGGGGCGCAAACTATGGCTACACCTTC.

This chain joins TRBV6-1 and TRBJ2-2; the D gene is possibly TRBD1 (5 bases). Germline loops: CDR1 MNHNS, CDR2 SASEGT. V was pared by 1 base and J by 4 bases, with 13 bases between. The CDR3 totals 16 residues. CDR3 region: CASSEVRGRFTGELFF. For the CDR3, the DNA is TGTGCCAGCAGTGAAGTTAGGGGCCGATTCACCGGGGAGCTGTTTTTT.

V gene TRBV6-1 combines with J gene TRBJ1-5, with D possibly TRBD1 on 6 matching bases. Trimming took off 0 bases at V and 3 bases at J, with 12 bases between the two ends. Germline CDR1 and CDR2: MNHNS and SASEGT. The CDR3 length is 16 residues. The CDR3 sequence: CASSEAYRAPNQPQHF. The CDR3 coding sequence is TGTGCCAGCAGTGAAGCATACAGGGCCCCCAATCAGCCCCAGCATTTT.